This is a list of T cell receptor beta chains from one sample in a study of cytomegalovirus exposure and HLA in healthy donors. Assay used: immunoSEQ multiplex PCR; TCRdb lists only in-frame clones, some missing. Of approximately 75,000 clones in the sample, less than 85% are singletons; the top ten hold under 1.2%. Sequenced material: PBMCs. These receptors all come from a male donor in good health and CMV-seronegative. CDR3s include the opening cysteine and the closing phenylalanine or tryptophan. The order of the fields is D gene, V gene, clone size, J gene, CDR3 DNA, CDR3 protein. The D gene is left open where the match is weak. Clone sizes are given selectively: once, few, many, or a class where the clone is expanded.

d_gene: TRBD2
v_gene: TRBV9
abundance: NA
j_gene: TRBJ2-7
CDR3nt: TGTGCCAGCAGCGTAGAGGCTAGCGGCCTCTACGAGCAGTACTTC
CDR3aa: CASSVEASGLYEQYF

d_gene: NA
v_gene: TRBV9
abundance: NA
j_gene: TRBJ1-2
CDR3nt: TGTGCCAGCAGCGTACTAGATTTTGATGGCTACACCTTC
CDR3aa: CASSVLDFDGYTF

d_gene: TRBD1
v_gene: TRBV9
abundance: NA
j_gene: TRBJ1-1
CDR3nt: TGTGCCAGCAGCGTCTCCGGGACAGGGGCCATTGAAGCTTTCTTT
CDR3aa: CASSVSGTGAIEAFF

d_gene: TRBD2
v_gene: TRBV7-2
abundance: NA
j_gene: TRBJ2-2
CDR3nt: TGTGCCAGCAGCTTAGTGGGCGGGGGTATCGGGGAGCTGTTTTTT
CDR3aa: CASSLVGGGIGELFF

d_gene: NA
v_gene: TRBV12-5
abundance: once
j_gene: TRBJ2-3
CDR3nt: TGTGCTAGTGGTTTCTACAGGGTTACAGATACGCAGTATTTT
CDR3aa: CASGFYRVTDTQYF

d_gene: NA
v_gene: TRBV25-1
abundance: NA
j_gene: TRBJ1-5
CDR3nt: TGTGCCAGCAGTGAAAACATAGGCGCAGGACAGCCCCAGCATTTT
CDR3aa: CASSENIGAGQPQHF

d_gene: NA
v_gene: TRBV7-9
abundance: few
j_gene: TRBJ1-6
CDR3nt: TGTGCCAGCAGCCTGTACTCTCACAGGGATTCACCCCTCCACTTT
CDR3aa: CASSLYSHRDSPLHF

d_gene: TRBD1
v_gene: TRBV6-1
abundance: NA
j_gene: TRBJ2-7
CDR3nt: TGTGCCAGCAGCGACGGTGGGACAGGGTCCTACGAGCAGTACTTC
CDR3aa: CASSDGGTGSYEQYF

d_gene: TRBD2
v_gene: TRBV5-1
abundance: NA
j_gene: TRBJ2-2
CDR3nt: TGCGCCAGCAGCCGAAGCGGGAGCGACACCGGGGAGCTGTTTTTT
CDR3aa: CASSRSGSDTGELFF

d_gene: NA
v_gene: TRBV2
abundance: NA
j_gene: TRBJ2-5
CDR3nt: TGTGCCAGCAGTGACGCAGCGTCATGGGAGACCCAGTACTTC
CDR3aa: CASSDAASWETQYF

d_gene: TRBD2
v_gene: TRBV7-2
abundance: once
j_gene: TRBJ2-3
CDR3nt: TGTGCCAGCAGCTTAGGTAGCGGGGGGGATACGCAGTATTTT
CDR3aa: CASSLGSGGDTQYF

d_gene: TRBD2
v_gene: TRBV5-6
abundance: NA
j_gene: TRBJ2-7
CDR3nt: TGTGCCAGCAGTCCCCCCGGGGCGGGAGCACACGAGCAGTACTTC
CDR3aa: CASSPPGAGAHEQYF

d_gene: NA
v_gene: TRBV7-9
abundance: NA
j_gene: TRBJ1-4
CDR3nt: TGTGCCAGCAGCTTAAATGGAGATTCGAAAGGACTGTTTTTT
CDR3aa: CASSLNGDSKGLFF

d_gene: NA
v_gene: TRBV25-1
abundance: NA
j_gene: TRBJ2-1
CDR3nt: TGTGCCAGCAGTGATCCCACCCGACAGATCGACAATGAGCAGTTCTTC
CDR3aa: CASSDPTRQIDNEQFF

d_gene: NA
v_gene: TRBV10-1
abundance: NA
j_gene: TRBJ2-7
CDR3nt: TGCGCCAGCAGTCAGGGGTTCTACGAGCAGTACTTC
CDR3aa: CASSQGFYEQYF

d_gene: TRBD1
v_gene: TRBV28
abundance: NA
j_gene: TRBJ2-7
CDR3nt: TGTGCCAGCAGAATCAGGGACAGGACTTCCTACGAGCAGTACTTC
CDR3aa: CASRIRDRTSYEQYF

d_gene: TRBD2
v_gene: TRBV4-2
abundance: NA
j_gene: TRBJ2-7
CDR3nt: TGTGCCAGCAGCCAAGAGACGGGGGGGCGCGTGGGACTAGCGAACCCCTACGAGCAGTACTTC
CDR3aa: CASSQETGGRVGLANPYEQYF

d_gene: TRBD1
v_gene: TRBV28
abundance: NA
j_gene: TRBJ2-6
CDR3nt: TGTGCCAGCATGGTACAGGGGGCTCAAGGGGCCAACGTCCTGACTTTC
CDR3aa: CASMVQGAQGANVLTF

d_gene: TRBD1
v_gene: TRBV9
abundance: once
j_gene: TRBJ1-1
CDR3nt: TGTGCCAGCAGCGTAGGCCTTGACAGGGGAGATAGGAGAACTGAAGCTTTCTTT
CDR3aa: CASSVGLDRGDRRTEAFF

d_gene: NA
v_gene: TRBV5-4
abundance: NA
j_gene: TRBJ1-1
CDR3nt: TGTGCCAGCAGCTTGGGTCGGGAGACTGAAGCTTTCTTT
CDR3aa: CASSLGRETEAFF

d_gene: NA
v_gene: TRBV7-9
abundance: NA
j_gene: TRBJ2-5
CDR3nt: TGTGCCAGCAGCCCCTTCGTAGTTGAGACCCAGTACTTC
CDR3aa: CASSPFVVETQYF

d_gene: NA
v_gene: TRBV7-9
abundance: NA
j_gene: TRBJ2-7
CDR3nt: TGTGCCAGCAGCTTAGGTCAGCCGACTGTAAACTCCTACGAGCAGTACTTC
CDR3aa: CASSLGQPTVNSYEQYF

d_gene: NA
v_gene: TRBV6-5
abundance: few
j_gene: TRBJ1-5
CDR3nt: NA
CDR3aa: CASSTSDRDNQPQHF

d_gene: NA
v_gene: TRBV6-1
abundance: NA
j_gene: TRBJ2-1
CDR3nt: TGTGCCAGCAGTGCCTCGCGAACCGGGGGGTTCTTC
CDR3aa: CASSASRTGGFF

d_gene: TRBD1
v_gene: TRBV2
abundance: NA
j_gene: TRBJ2-3
CDR3nt: TGTGCCAGCACCAGGGACAGGGGCACAGATACGCAGTATTTT
CDR3aa: CASTRDRGTDTQYF

d_gene: NA
v_gene: TRBV5-5
abundance: few
j_gene: TRBJ2-2
CDR3nt: TGTGCCAGCAGCGGGGGGGACATCTCCACCGGGGAGCTGTTTTTT
CDR3aa: CASSGGDISTGELFF

d_gene: NA
v_gene: TRBV6-1
abundance: NA
j_gene: TRBJ1-6
CDR3nt: TGTGCCAACCGCAGGACTTTGAATTCACCCCTCCACTTT
CDR3aa: CANRRTLNSPLHF

d_gene: NA
v_gene: TRBV7-9
abundance: NA
j_gene: TRBJ1-1
CDR3nt: TGTGCCAGCAGCTTAGTCAACTTGGGCAGCACTGAAGCTTTCTTT
CDR3aa: CASSLVNLGSTEAFF

d_gene: NA
v_gene: TRBV5-6
abundance: NA
j_gene: TRBJ2-2
CDR3nt: TGTGCCAGCAGCTTGACAGGGTACACCGGGGAGCTGTTTTTT
CDR3aa: CASSLTGYTGELFF

d_gene: NA
v_gene: TRBV4-2
abundance: NA
j_gene: TRBJ1-3
CDR3nt: TGTGCCAGCAGCCAAGTTTGGGGGGCTGGAAACACCATATATTTT
CDR3aa: CASSQVWGAGNTIYF

d_gene: NA
v_gene: TRBV6-1
abundance: NA
j_gene: TRBJ2-7
CDR3nt: TGTGCCAGCAGTGAATGGCAGGTCGACGAGCAGTACTTC
CDR3aa: CASSEWQVDEQYF

d_gene: NA
v_gene: TRBV27
abundance: NA
j_gene: TRBJ2-4
CDR3nt: TGTGCCAGCAGTCCCTCGTTTGGAGCCTTAGCCAAAAACATTCAGTACTTC
CDR3aa: CASSPSFGALAKNIQYF

d_gene: TRBD1
v_gene: TRBV25-1
abundance: NA
j_gene: TRBJ2-5
CDR3nt: TGTGCCAGCAGTGATGGATTAGGACAGGGGGCTCGGGAGACCCAGTACTTC
CDR3aa: CASSDGLGQGARETQYF

d_gene: NA
v_gene: TRBV6-5
abundance: few
j_gene: TRBJ2-5
CDR3nt: TGTGCCAGCCGCCCTTGGACAACCCAAGAGACCCAGTACTTC
CDR3aa: CASRPWTTQETQYF

d_gene: NA
v_gene: TRBV4-2
abundance: NA
j_gene: TRBJ1-4
CDR3nt: TGTGCCAGCAGCCGTTCTCCAGGGGAGACTAATGAAAAACTGTTTTTT
CDR3aa: CASSRSPGETNEKLFF

d_gene: TRBD1
v_gene: TRBV2
abundance: NA
j_gene: TRBJ2-2
CDR3nt: TGTGCCAGCATGACAGGGACGATGGCCGGGGAGCTGTTTTTT
CDR3aa: CASMTGTMAGELFF

d_gene: TRBD1
v_gene: TRBV5-1
abundance: NA
j_gene: TRBJ2-1
CDR3nt: TGCGCCAGCAGCTTGGACCGACAGGGAAATGAGCAGTTCTTC
CDR3aa: CASSLDRQGNEQFF

d_gene: NA
v_gene: TRBV11-2
abundance: once
j_gene: TRBJ2-7
CDR3nt: TGTGCCAGCAGCTTATTCCCTCGCGAGCAGTACTTC
CDR3aa: CASSLFPREQYF

d_gene: NA
v_gene: TRBV4-2
abundance: few
j_gene: TRBJ1-2
CDR3nt: TGTGCCAGCAGCCAAGATTTGGAGAGGAACTATGGCTACACCTTC
CDR3aa: CASSQDLERNYGYTF

d_gene: NA
v_gene: TRBV25-1
abundance: NA
j_gene: TRBJ1-5
CDR3nt: TGTGCCAGCAGTGAAAACATAGGCGCAGGACAGCCCCAGAATTTT
CDR3aa: CASSENIGAGQPQNF

d_gene: NA
v_gene: TRBV30
abundance: NA
j_gene: TRBJ2-2
CDR3nt: TGTGCCTGGAGTCAAGGGGCTTTCGGGGAGCTGTTTTTT
CDR3aa: CAWSQGAFGELFF

d_gene: TRBD1
v_gene: TRBV18
abundance: NA
j_gene: TRBJ1-2
CDR3nt: TGTGCCAGCTCACTATTGGCCGACAGGGCCTACTATGGCTACACCTTC
CDR3aa: CASSLLADRAYYGYTF

d_gene: NA
v_gene: TRBV4-1
abundance: once
j_gene: TRBJ1-1
CDR3nt: TGCGCCAGCAGCCAAGAGTGGCCTCCCATGAACACTGAAGCTTTCTTT
CDR3aa: CASSQEWPPMNTEAFF

d_gene: NA
v_gene: TRBV6-5
abundance: NA
j_gene: TRBJ1-6
CDR3nt: TGTGCCAGCAGTTACGCACCGGGCTATAATTCACCCCTCCACTTT
CDR3aa: CASSYAPGYNSPLHF

d_gene: NA
v_gene: TRBV5-6
abundance: NA
j_gene: TRBJ1-4
CDR3nt: TGTGCCAGCAGCTTGGCCGCACTAGGGGAGGTTCAACTGTTTTTT
CDR3aa: CASSLAALGEVQLFF

d_gene: TRBD1
v_gene: TRBV19
abundance: once
j_gene: TRBJ1-2
CDR3nt: TGTGCCAGTAATAAAGACAGGGCCTCGGGTGGCTACACCTTC
CDR3aa: CASNKDRASGGYTF